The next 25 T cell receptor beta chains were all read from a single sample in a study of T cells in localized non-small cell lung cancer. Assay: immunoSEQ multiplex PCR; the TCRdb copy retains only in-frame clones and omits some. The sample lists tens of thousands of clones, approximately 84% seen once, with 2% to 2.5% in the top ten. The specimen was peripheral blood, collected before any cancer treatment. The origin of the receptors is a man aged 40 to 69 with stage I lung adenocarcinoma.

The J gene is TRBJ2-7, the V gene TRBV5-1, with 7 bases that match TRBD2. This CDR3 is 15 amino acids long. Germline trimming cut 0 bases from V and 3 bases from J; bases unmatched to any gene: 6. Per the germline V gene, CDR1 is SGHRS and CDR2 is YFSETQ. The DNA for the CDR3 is TGCGCCAGCAGCTTGGCGGGCGGGAGTAACTACGAGCAGTACTTC. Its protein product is CASSLAGGSNYEQYF.

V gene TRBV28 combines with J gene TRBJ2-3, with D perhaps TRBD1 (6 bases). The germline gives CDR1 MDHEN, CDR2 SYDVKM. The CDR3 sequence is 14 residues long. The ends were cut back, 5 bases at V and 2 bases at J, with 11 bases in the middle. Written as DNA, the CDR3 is TGTGCCAGCAGTAGGGGGTTGACCACAGATACGCAGTATTTT. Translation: CASSRGLTTDTQYF.

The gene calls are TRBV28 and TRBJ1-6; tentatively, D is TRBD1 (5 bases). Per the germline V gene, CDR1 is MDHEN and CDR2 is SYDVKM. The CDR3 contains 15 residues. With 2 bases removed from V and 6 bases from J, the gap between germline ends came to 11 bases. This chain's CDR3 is CASSLMSQGNSPLHF. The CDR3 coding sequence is TGTGCCAGCAGTTTAATGTCGCAGGGTAATTCACCCCTCCACTTT.

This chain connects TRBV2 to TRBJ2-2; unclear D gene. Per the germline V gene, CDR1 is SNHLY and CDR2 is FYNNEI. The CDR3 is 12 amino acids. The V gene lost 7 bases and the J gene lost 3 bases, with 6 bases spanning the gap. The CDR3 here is CASNWDTGELFF. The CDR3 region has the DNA TGTGCCAGCAATTGGGACACCGGGGAGCTGTTTTTT.

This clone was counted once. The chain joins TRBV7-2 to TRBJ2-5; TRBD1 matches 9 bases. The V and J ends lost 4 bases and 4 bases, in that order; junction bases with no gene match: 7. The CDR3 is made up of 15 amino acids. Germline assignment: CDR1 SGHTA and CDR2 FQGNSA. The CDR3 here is CASSSQGTGRETQYF. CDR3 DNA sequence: TGTGCCAGCAGCTCCCAGGGGACAGGGCGAGAGACCCAGTACTTC.

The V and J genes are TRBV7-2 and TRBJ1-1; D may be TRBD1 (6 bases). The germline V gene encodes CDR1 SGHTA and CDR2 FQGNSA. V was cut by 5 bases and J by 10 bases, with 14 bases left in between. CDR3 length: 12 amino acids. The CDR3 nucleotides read TGTGCCAGCAGCCCGACAGGAAACTTAGCTTTCTTT. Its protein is CASSPTGNLAFF.

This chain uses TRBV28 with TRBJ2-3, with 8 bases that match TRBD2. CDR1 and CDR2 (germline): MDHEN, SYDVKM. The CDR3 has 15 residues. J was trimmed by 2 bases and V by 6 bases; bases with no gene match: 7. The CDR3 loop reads CASSPIGRVTDTQYF. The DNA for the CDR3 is TGTGCCAGCAGCCCCATCGGGAGGGTCACAGATACGCAGTATTTT.

The CDR3 region is CASSAGTGGTEAFF. In nucleotides, the CDR3 is TGTGCCAGCAGTGCCGGGACAGGGGGCACTGAAGCTTTCTTT. The chain is built from TRBV6-1 and TRBJ1-1, with TRBD1 matching over 11 bases. Per the germline V gene, CDR1 is MNHNS and CDR2 is SASEGT. CDR3 size: 14 residues. Losses at the gene ends were 4 bases for V and 4 bases for J; bases not matched to a gene: 2.

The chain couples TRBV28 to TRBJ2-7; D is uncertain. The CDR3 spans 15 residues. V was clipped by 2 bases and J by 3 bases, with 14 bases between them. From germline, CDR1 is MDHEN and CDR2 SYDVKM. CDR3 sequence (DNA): TGTGCCAGCAGTTTAACTTCGGATGGGGTCTACGAGCAGTACTTC. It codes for CASSLTSDGVYEQYF.

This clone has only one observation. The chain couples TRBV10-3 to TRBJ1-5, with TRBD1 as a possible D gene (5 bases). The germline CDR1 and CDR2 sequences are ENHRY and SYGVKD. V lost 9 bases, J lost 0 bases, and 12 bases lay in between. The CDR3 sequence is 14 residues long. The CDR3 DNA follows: TGTGCCATTGGGACGCAAGATAGCAATCAGCCCCAGCATTTT. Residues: CAIGTQDSNQPQHF.

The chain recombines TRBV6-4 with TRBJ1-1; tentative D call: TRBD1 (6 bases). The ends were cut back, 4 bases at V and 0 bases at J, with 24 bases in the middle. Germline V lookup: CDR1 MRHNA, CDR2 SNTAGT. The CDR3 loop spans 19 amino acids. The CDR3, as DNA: TGTGCCAGCAGTGTATTTGGAGTCGACAGGTCGAGAGTGAACACTGAAGCTTTCTTT. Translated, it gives CASSVFGVDRSRVNTEAFF.

The CDR3: CASRETQYF. The CDR3 region has the DNA TGTGCCAGCAGAGAGACCCAGTACTTC. The chain couples TRBV27 to TRBJ2-5; unclear D gene. Deletions cut 6 bases from V and 4 bases from J, with 0 bases between. There are 9 residues in the CDR3. CDR1 and CDR2 (germline): MNHEY, SMNVEV (reference sequence).

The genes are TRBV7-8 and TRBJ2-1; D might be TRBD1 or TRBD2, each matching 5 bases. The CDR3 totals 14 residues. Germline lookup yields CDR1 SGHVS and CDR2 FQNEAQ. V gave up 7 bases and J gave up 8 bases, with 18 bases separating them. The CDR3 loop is CASTQSGGAHEQFF. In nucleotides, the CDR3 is TGTGCCAGCACCCAAAGCGGTGGGGCCCATGAGCAGTTCTTC. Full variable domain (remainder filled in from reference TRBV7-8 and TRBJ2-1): GAGVSQSPRYKVAKRGQDVALRCDPISGHVSLFWYQQALGQGPEFLTYFQNEAQLDKSGLPSDRFFAERPEGSVSTLKIQRTQQEDSAVYLCASTQSGGAHEQFFGPGTRLTVL.

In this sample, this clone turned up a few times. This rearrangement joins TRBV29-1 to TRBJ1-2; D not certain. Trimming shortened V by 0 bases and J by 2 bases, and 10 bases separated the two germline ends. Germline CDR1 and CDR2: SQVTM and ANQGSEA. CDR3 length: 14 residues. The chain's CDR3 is CSVEDPTGNYGYTF. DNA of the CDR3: TGCAGCGTTGAAGATCCGACGGGGAACTATGGCTACACCTTC.

CDR3 in amino acids: CASSLCNPETQYF. CDR3 bases: TGTGCCAGCAGCTTGTGTAACCCGGAGACCCAGTACTTC. The chain joins TRBV11-3 to TRBJ2-5, with no clear D. The CDR3 consists of 13 residues. V was cut by 3 bases and J by 5 bases, with 10 bases left in between. The V gene's germline CDR1 is SGHNT and CDR2 YENEEA.

The CDR3 DNA follows: TGTGCCAGCAGTTCCTCTTTTGAGCGGGGTCGTGATACGCAGTATTTT. This translates into CASSSSFERGRDTQYF. This chain links TRBV28 with TRBJ2-3; 7 bases are shared with TRBD2. Germline lookup yields CDR1 MDHEN and CDR2 SYDVKM. CDR3 size: 16 residues. V lost 4 bases to trimming and J lost 6 bases; unmatched junction nucleotides: 13.

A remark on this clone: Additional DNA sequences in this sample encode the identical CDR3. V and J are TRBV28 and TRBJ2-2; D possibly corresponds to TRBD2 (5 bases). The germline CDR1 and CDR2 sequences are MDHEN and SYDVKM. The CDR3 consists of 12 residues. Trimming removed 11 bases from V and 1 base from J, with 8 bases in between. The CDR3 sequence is CAYRGNTGELFF. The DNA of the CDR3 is TGTGCCTACCGGGGGAACACCGGGGAGCTGTTTTTT.

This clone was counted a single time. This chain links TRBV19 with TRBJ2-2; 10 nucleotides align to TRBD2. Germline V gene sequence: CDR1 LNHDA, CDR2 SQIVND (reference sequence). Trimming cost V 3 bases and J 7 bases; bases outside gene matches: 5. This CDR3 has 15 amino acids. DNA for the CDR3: TGTGCCAGTAGTATCCTAGCGGGGGCTGGCGGGGAGCTGTTTTTT. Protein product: CASSILAGAGGELFF.

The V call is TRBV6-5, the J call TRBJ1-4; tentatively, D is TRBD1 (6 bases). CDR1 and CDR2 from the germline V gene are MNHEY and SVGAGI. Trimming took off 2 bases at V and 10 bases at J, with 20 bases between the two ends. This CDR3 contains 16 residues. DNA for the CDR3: TGTGCCAGCAGTTACGAGTGGGGCACAGGGAACGCAAAACTGTTTTTT. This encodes CASSYEWGTGNAKLFF.

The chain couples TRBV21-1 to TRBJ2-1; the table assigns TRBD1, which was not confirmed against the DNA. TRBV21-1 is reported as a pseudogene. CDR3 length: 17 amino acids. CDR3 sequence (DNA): TGTGCCAGCAGCAAAGCGGACAGTAAGAGCTCCTACAATGAGCAGTTCTTC. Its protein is CASSKADSKSSYNEQFF.

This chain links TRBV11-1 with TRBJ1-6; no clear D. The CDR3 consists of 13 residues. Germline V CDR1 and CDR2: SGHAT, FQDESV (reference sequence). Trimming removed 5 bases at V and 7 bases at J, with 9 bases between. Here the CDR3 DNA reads TGTGCCAGCAGCCTACACGCGAATTCACCCCTCCACTTT. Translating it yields CASSLHANSPLHF.

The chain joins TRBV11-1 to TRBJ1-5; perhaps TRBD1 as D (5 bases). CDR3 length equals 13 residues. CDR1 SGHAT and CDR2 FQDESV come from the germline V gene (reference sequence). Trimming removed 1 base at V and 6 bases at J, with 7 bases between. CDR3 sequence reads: CASSLDGGQPQHF. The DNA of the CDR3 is TGTGCCAGCAGCTTAGACGGGGGTCAGCCCCAGCATTTT.

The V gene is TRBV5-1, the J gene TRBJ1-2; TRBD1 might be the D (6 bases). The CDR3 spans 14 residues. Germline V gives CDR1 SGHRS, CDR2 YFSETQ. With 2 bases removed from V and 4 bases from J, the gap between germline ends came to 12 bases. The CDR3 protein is CASSLQGTPYGYTF. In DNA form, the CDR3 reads TGCGCCAGCAGCTTACAGGGAACCCCCTATGGCTACACCTTC.

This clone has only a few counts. The CDR3, as DNA: TGCGCCAGCAGCGGCCTGGCGGGGAGGACCGGGGAGCTGTTTTTT. Protein: CASSGLAGRTGELFF. This chain joins TRBV5-1 and TRBJ2-2, with D possibly matching TRBD2 (6 bases). The germline CDR1 and CDR2 sequences are SGHRS and YFSETQ. This CDR3 comprises 15 residues. The germline V and J ends were trimmed by 4 bases and 5 bases, with 15 bases remaining between them.

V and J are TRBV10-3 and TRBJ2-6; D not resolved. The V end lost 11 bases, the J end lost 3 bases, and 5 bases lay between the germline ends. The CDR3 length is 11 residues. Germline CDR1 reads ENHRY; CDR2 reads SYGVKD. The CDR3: CAVYGANVLTF. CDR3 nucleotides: TGTGCCGTCTATGGGGCCAACGTCCTGACTTTC.